Listed here are 28 T cell receptor beta chains from one sample, sequenced in a study of blood T cell repertoires in COVID-19. Using immunoSEQ multiplex PCR, the repertoire was profiled, and TCRdb retains in-frame clones only, with some absent. The sample consists of around 130,000 clones, 84% of them appearing once. Material: peripheral blood. The receptors shown here come from a woman older than 75 with acute or convalescent COVID-19.

CDR3 in DNA: TGTGCCACCAGCAGAGATTTGCCCGGGACAGGGGCTGGCGAGCAGTACTTC. Translated, it gives CATSRDLPGTGAGEQYF. This chain connects TRBV15 to TRBJ2-7; 10 bases are a match to TRBD1. V dropped 0 bases and J dropped 6; count of bases not matched to a gene: 11. CDR3 length: 17 amino acids. The germline V gene encodes CDR1 LNHNV and CDR2 YYDKDF (reference sequence).

As for this clone: Distinct nucleotide sequences in the sample also encode this CDR3. This chain uses TRBV5-1 with TRBJ1-1; possibly TRBD1 for D (5 bases). The CDR3 is 14 residues long. CDR1 and CDR2 (germline): SGHRS, YFSETQ. V was clipped by 4 bases and J by 0 bases, with 10 bases between them. CDR3 in amino acids: CASSPDTLNTEAFF. CDR3 coding DNA: TGCGCCAGCAGCCCGGACACCTTGAACACTGAAGCTTTCTTT.

This sequence joins TRBV4-3 and TRBJ2-3; 7 bases line up with TRBD2. The germline CDR1 and CDR2 sequences are LGHNA and YSLEER. There are 15 residues in the CDR3. V was pared by 6 bases and J by 0 bases, with 6 bases of the junction left unmatched. CDR3 nucleotide sequence: TGCGCCAGCAGAAGGGGTAGCGGGAGCACAGATACGCAGTATTTT. It yields the protein CASRRGSGSTDTQYF.

This chain uses TRBV3-1 (or the pseudogene TRBV3-2) with TRBJ1-1, with 12 bases identical to TRBD1. V trimming: 0 bases; J trimming: 11 bases; junction bases outside the gene matches: 10. This CDR3 is 16 amino acids long. Germline CDR1 reads LGHDT; CDR2 reads YNNKEL (reference sequence). As DNA, the CDR3 is TGTGCCAGCAGCCAAGATGGGGACAGGGGGCTGCTCAGGGCTTTCTTT. It translates to CASSQDGDRGLLRAFF.

The chain is built from TRBV19 and TRBJ1-3; D might be TRBD1 (5 bases). The CDR3 runs to 16 residues. Germline V gene data show CDR1 as LNHDA and CDR2 as SQIVND (reference sequence). Trimming left V 4 bases short and J 0 bases short, with 13 bases between. Written as DNA, the CDR3 is TGTGCCAGTAGTACCCCCGGACAAGGCTCTGGAAACACCATATATTTT. Protein product: CASSTPGQGSGNTIYF.

This sequence joins TRBV29-1 and TRBJ2-1; possible D gene TRBD1, 6 bases. Trimming shortened V by 6 bases and J by 5 bases, and 20 bases separated the two germline ends. This CDR3 contains 15 residues. Germline CDR1 and CDR2: SQVTM and ANQGSEA. The CDR3 DNA sequence: TGCAGCGTCCCGAAGGGGGTAGCAATCCACAATGAGCAGTTCTTC. As protein: CSVPKGVAIHNEQFF.

The CDR3 DNA sequence: TGCAGCGTTGAGCAGGGAGGAACCAAAAACATTCAGTACTTC. It encodes CSVEQGGTKNIQYF. The J gene is TRBJ2-4, the V gene TRBV29-1; D may be TRBD2 (6 bases). Germline V CDR1 and CDR2: SQVTM, ANQGSEA. Trimming removed 3 bases from V and 2 bases from J, with 11 bases in between. This CDR3 has 14 residues.

The gene calls are TRBV7-9 and TRBJ2-7, with TRBD1 as a possible D gene (5 bases). V was trimmed by 5 bases and J by 3 bases, leaving 11 bases between them. The length of the CDR3 is 13 residues. Germline lookup yields CDR1 SEHNR and CDR2 FQNEAQ (reference sequence). This CDR3 reads CASSIKGYYEQYF. As DNA, the CDR3 is TGTGCCAGCAGCATAAAGGGGTACTACGAGCAGTACTTC.

This clone appeared a single time. The chain is built from TRBV11-2 and TRBJ2-7; possibly TRBD2 for D (5 bases). Trimming cost V 1 base and J 7 bases, with 20 bases left between them. The CDR3 runs 16 residues. Germline lookup yields CDR1 SGHAT and CDR2 FQNNGV. This CDR3 reads CASSLVMVGTRGEQYF. In DNA form, the CDR3 reads TGTGCCAGCAGCTTAGTGATGGTGGGCACCCGGGGAGAGCAGTACTTC.

Ten or more counts support this clone. This chain joins TRBV19 and TRBJ1-1, with a possible D match to TRBD1 (6 bases). Germline V gene sequence: CDR1 LNHDA, CDR2 SQIVND (reference sequence). With 2 bases removed from V and 11 bases from J, the gap between germline ends came to 15 bases. The CDR3 length is 13 residues. The chain's CDR3 is CASSIQNRRGAFF. The CDR3 DNA reads as TGTGCCAGTAGTATACAAAACCGAAGGGGGGCTTTCTTT.

There are many counts of this clone. DNA of the CDR3: TGTGCCAGCAGCCCGGGGGACAGTAATGAAAAACTGTTTTTT. The encoded protein is CASSPGDSNEKLFF. The chain employs TRBV6-5 and TRBJ1-4; 7 bases map to TRBD1. The CDR3 is 14 amino acids. CDR1 MNHEY and CDR2 SVGAGI come from the germline V gene. Losses at the gene ends were 6 bases for V and 4 bases for J; bases not matched to a gene: 5.

Comments on this clone: Compared with germline, one end of the junction differs, possibly owing to a read error. The chain recombines TRBV7-7 with TRBJ2-5, with D possibly TRBD1 on 6 matching bases. Germline CDR1 SSHAT, CDR2 FNYEAQ (reference sequence). The length of the CDR3 is 13 residues. CDR3 nucleotide sequence: TGTGCTAGCAGCAAGACAGGCCAAGAGACCCAGTACTTC. The encoded protein is CASSKTGQETQYF.

The CDR3 bases are TGTGCCAGCAGTGACCTAGCAGATAGCACAGATACGCAGTATTTT. Translating it yields CASSDLADSTDTQYF. This chain connects TRBV25-1 to TRBJ2-3; D possibly corresponds to TRBD2 (5 bases). V was clipped by 3 bases and J by 0 bases, with 10 bases between them. CDR3 length equals 15 residues. The germline gives CDR1 MGHDK, CDR2 SYGVNS.

In its sample, this clone was seen once. This chain uses TRBV2 with TRBJ2-1; 12 bases are shared with TRBD2. Per the germline V gene, CDR1 is SNHLY and CDR2 is FYNNEI. V lost 4 bases, J lost 2 bases, and 0 bases stayed unmatched. This CDR3 is 15 amino acids long. In nucleotides, the CDR3 is TGTGCCAGCAGTGGGACTAGCGGGGCCTACAATGAGCAGTTCTTC. Translation: CASSGTSGAYNEQFF.

The chain uses TRBV10-2 and TRBJ2-7; no clear D. Trimming took 4 bases from V and 4 from J, leaving 11 bases between them. The CDR3 covers 13 residues. Germline CDR1 and CDR2: WSHSY and SAAADI. The CDR3 loop is CASSAVARYEQYF. DNA of the CDR3: TGCGCCAGCAGTGCTGTGGCCAGGTACGAGCAGTACTTC.

The gene calls are TRBV9 and TRBJ1-2, with D possibly being TRBD1 (6 bases). V lost 3 bases to trimming and J lost 4 bases, with 13 bases between them. Germline V gene lookup returns CDR1 SGDLS and CDR2 YYNGEE. This CDR3 has 14 residues. The CDR3: CASSAGTGIYGYTF. For the CDR3, the DNA is TGTGCCAGCAGCGCAGGAACAGGGATCTATGGCTACACCTTC.

The chain links TRBV2 to TRBJ1-6, with TRBD1 as a possible D gene (6 bases). This CDR3 spans 16 amino acids. Trimming shortened V by 3 bases and J by 0 bases, and 9 bases separated the two germline ends. Germline CDR1 is SNHLY and CDR2 is FYNNEI. The CDR3 region is CASSERTASYNSPLHF. Here the CDR3 DNA reads TGTGCCAGCAGTGAGAGGACAGCCTCCTATAATTCACCCCTCCACTTT.

This clone turned up a few times. The chain links TRBV2 to TRBJ2-7; D may be TRBD1 (6 bases). The CDR3 is made up of 13 amino acids. Germline-derived CDR1 and CDR2 are SNHLY and FYNNEI. Trimming left V 3 bases short and J 7 bases short, with 13 bases between. CDR3 sequence (DNA): TGTGCCAGCAGTGAGGGGGCGGCCGGAGAGCAGTACTTC. This translates into CASSEGAAGEQYF.

V and J are TRBV19 and TRBJ2-5, with 8 bases identical to TRBD2. The CDR3 is 14 amino acids. Trimming took 3 bases from V and 5 from J; bases not matched to a gene: 5. The germline CDR1 and CDR2 sequences are LNHDA and SQIVND (reference sequence). CDR3 residues: CASSIAGGDETQYF. CDR3 in DNA: TGTGCCAGTAGTATTGCGGGGGGCGACGAGACCCAGTACTTC.

This chain connects TRBV7-9 to TRBJ2-2, with a tentative D call TRBD1 (6 bases). CDR1 and CDR2 from the germline V gene are SEHNR and FQNEAQ (reference sequence). The length of the CDR3 is 14 residues. The V end lost 5 bases, the J end lost 6 bases, and 13 bases lay between the germline ends. The CDR3: CASSPTQGSGELFF. The CDR3 region has the DNA TGTGCCAGCAGCCCGACCCAGGGGTCCGGGGAGCTGTTTTTT.

This chain connects TRBV6-5 to TRBJ2-1, with D possibly being TRBD2 (7 bases). Germline V gives CDR1 MNHEY, CDR2 SVGAGI. Trimming removed 6 bases at V and 10 bases at J, with 22 bases between. This CDR3 spans 15 amino acids. In nucleotides, the CDR3 is TGTGCCAGCAGGGGCTCTGGCGGACGGGGGGCAGAGCAGTTCTTC. This sequence encodes CASRGSGGRGAEQFF.

V and J are TRBV12-5 and TRBJ1-5; no clear D. The CDR3 contains 16 residues. Trimming left V 6 bases short and J 5 bases short, with 20 bases between. Per germline, CDR1 LGHNT and CDR2 FRNRAP. As DNA, the CDR3 is TGTGCTAGTGGAAAGATTGTTGGCCCCGAAGATCAGCCCCAGCATTTT. As protein: CASGKIVGPEDQPQHF.

The chain employs TRBV19 and TRBJ2-5, with D maybe TRBD1 (6 bases). The germline V gene encodes CDR1 LNHDA and CDR2 SQIVND (reference sequence). CDR3 length: 16 residues. V lost 5 bases and J lost 2, with 18 bases in between. The CDR3 reads CASSPRGYGLQETQYF. The CDR3 DNA sequence: TGTGCCAGTAGTCCAAGGGGGTACGGACTTCAAGAGACCCAGTACTTC.

The chain recombines TRBV7-6 with TRBJ2-2, with a tentative D call TRBD1 (6 bases). The CDR3 loop spans 16 amino acids. Trimming stripped 1 base from V and 6 bases from J, with 15 bases between. Germline lookup yields CDR1 SGHVS and CDR2 FNYEAQ. Here the CDR3 reads CASSLVARGVAGELFF. CDR3 DNA: TGTGCCAGCAGCTTAGTCGCCAGGGGTGTAGCCGGGGAGCTGTTTTTT.

The J gene is TRBJ1-5, the V gene TRBV24-1; 12 bases fit TRBD1. This CDR3 region has 17 residues. V lost 3 bases, J lost 3 bases, and 5 bases stayed unmatched. CDR1 and CDR2 from the germline V gene are KGHDR and SFDVKD. The CDR3 protein is CATSDNRDRGPNQPQHF. The CDR3 nucleotides read TGTGCCACCAGTGATAACCGGGACAGGGGGCCCAATCAGCCCCAGCATTTT.

This clone occurred once. The chain has TRBV18 and TRBJ2-3, with 11 bases aligning to TRBD2. CDR1 is KGHSH and CDR2 is LQKENI in the germline V gene. Trimming took 3 bases from V and 2 from J; bases not matched to a gene: 4. This CDR3 spans 16 amino acids. Here the CDR3 DNA reads TGTGCCAGCTCACCGCTACTAGCGGGAGTCACAGATACGCAGTATTTT. The encoded protein is CASSPLLAGVTDTQYF.

The rearrangement joins TRBV7-2 to TRBJ1-1; D call uncertain. Between the trimmed V and J ends, which lost 5 bases and 11 bases, there was a span of 18 bases. CDR3 length: 13 residues. Germline-derived CDR1 and CDR2 are SGHTA and FQGNSA. The CDR3 bases are TGTGCCAGCAGCCCTAATTTGAGGGTAAAGGCTTTCTTT. It specifies CASSPNLRVKAFF.

CDR3: CAWSGFYGGDQPQHF. The CDR3 DNA reads TGTGCCTGGAGTGGATTCTACGGGGGGGATCAGCCCCAGCATTTT. The rearrangement links TRBV30 to TRBJ1-5; D possibly corresponds to TRBD1 (5 bases). Per germline, CDR1 GTSNPN and CDR2 SVGIG (reference sequence). This CDR3 has 15 amino acids. V gave up 1 base and J gave up 5 bases, with 15 bases separating them.